One and the same sample provided the 32 T cell receptor beta chains below, sequenced in a study of OX40 agonist ivuxolimab in advanced cancers. Generated by immunoSEQ multiplex PCR, the TCRdb table keeps only in-frame clones and is missing some. The sample lists about 80,000 clones, more than 75% seen once, with more than 0.45% in the top ten. The starting material was CD4+ or CD8+ T cells sorted from blood, obtained in a trial of the OX40 agonist ivuxolimab. The receptor source for this set is an adult with an advanced solid tumor such as melanoma, head and neck, liver or kidney cancer.

This sequence joins TRBV5-1 and TRBJ2-7; D is possibly TRBD1 or TRBD2 (5 bases each). The CDR3 length is 15 residues. The V end was cut by 4 bases, the J end by 4 bases, with 18 bases between. The V gene's germline CDR1 is SGHRS and CDR2 YFSETQ. The CDR3 DNA follows: TGCGCCAGCAGCCCCGGGGTAGTGGGGACGTACGAGCAGTACTTC. Its translation is CASSPGVVGTYEQYF. The variable domain in full, with the rest retrieved from reference TRBV5-1 and TRBJ2-7, is KAGVTQTPRYLIKTRGQQVTLSCSPISGHRSVSWYQQTPGQGLQFLFEYFSETQRNKGNFPGRFSGRQFSNSRSEMNVSTLELGDSALYLCASSPGVVGTYEQYFGPGTRLTVT.

The chain is built from TRBV14 and TRBJ1-4; D is undetermined. CDR1 is SGHDN, CDR2 FVKESK, per germline. The CDR3 sequence is 15 residues long. Trimming removed 2 bases at V and 3 bases at J, with 10 bases between. The CDR3 protein is CASSQYAVPNEKLFF. The CDR3 nucleotides are TGTGCCAGCAGCCAATACGCGGTACCTAATGAAAAACTGTTTTTT.

This clone was picked up one time. The chain carries TRBV28 and TRBJ2-7; possibly TRBD1 or TRBD2 for D (5 bases each). Trimming removed 8 bases from V and 3 bases from J, with 11 bases in between. The length of the CDR3 is 12 residues. Germline loops: CDR1 MDHEN, CDR2 SYDVKM. CDR3 nucleotides: TGTGCCAGCGACAGAGGGCTCTACGAGCAGTACTTC. This codes for CASDRGLYEQYF.

The J gene is TRBJ2-7, the V gene TRBV6-6, with TRBD1 matching over 10 bases. The CDR3 extends over 14 amino acids. Germline V gene data show CDR1 as MNHNY and CDR2 as SVGAGI (reference sequence). After removal of 7 bases from V and 5 bases from J, the junction contained 8 bases not matched to a gene. CDR3 sequence: CASNRGTGVDEQYF. DNA of the CDR3: TGTGCCAGCAATCGTGGGACAGGGGTTGACGAGCAGTACTTC.

This chain connects TRBV11-3 to TRBJ2-1; D not certain. The CDR3 spans 13 residues. The germline gives CDR1 SGHNT, CDR2 YENEEA. Trimming removed 4 bases at V and 0 bases at J, with 4 bases between. The CDR3 here is CASSSPSYNEQFF. DNA of the CDR3: TGTGCCAGCAGCTCCCCCTCCTACAATGAGCAGTTCTTC.

The chain employs TRBV6-5 and TRBJ1-5, with D perhaps TRBD1 (5 bases). The V and J ends lost 4 bases and 7 bases respectively, with 11 bases between them. Germline-derived CDR1 and CDR2 are MNHEY and SVGAGI. This CDR3 spans 13 amino acids. The CDR3 region has the DNA TGTGCCAGCAGTTTTGGGGGGTGGCAGCCCCAGCATTTT. Its protein product is CASSFGGWQPQHF.

The chain combines TRBV15 with TRBJ1-1, with 9 bases identical to TRBD1. Germline loops: CDR1 LNHNV, CDR2 YYDKDF (reference sequence). The V and J ends lost 5 bases and 4 bases, in that order; junction bases with no gene match: 2. The CDR3 extends over 13 amino acids. For the CDR3, the DNA is TGTGCCACCAGCCCGGACAGGGGCACTGAAGCTTTCTTT. Residues: CATSPDRGTEAFF. Looking up the rest from reference TRBV15 and TRBJ1-1 gives the full variable domain: DAMVIQNPRYQVTQFGKPVTLSCSQTLNHNVMYWYQQKSSQAPKLLFHYYDKDFNNEADTPDNFQSRRPNTSFCFLDIRSPGLGDTAMYLCATSPDRGTEAFFGQGTRLTVV.

This sequence joins TRBV29-1 and TRBJ1-4; D not certain. Trimming left V 6 bases short and J 5 bases short, with 7 bases between. This CDR3 region has 11 residues. From germline, CDR1 is SQVTM and CDR2 ANQGSEA. The CDR3 nucleotides are TGCAGCGTGGTAGAGAATGAAAAACTGTTTTTT. This sequence encodes CSVVENEKLFF.

J is TRBJ2-7 and V is TRBV7-9; D perhaps matches TRBD2 (6 bases). CDR3 length equals 14 residues. The germline V gene has CDR1 SEHNR and CDR2 FQNEAQ (reference sequence). V was clipped by 6 bases and J by 0 bases, with 12 bases between them. DNA of the CDR3: TGTGCCAGCAGACTCGGGGGTAGCTCCTACGAGCAGTACTTC. Its protein is CASRLGGSSYEQYF.

CDR3 sequence reads: CASGSGGAWETQYF. CDR3 DNA sequence: TGTGCCAGCGGTAGTGGGGGGGCCTGGGAGACCCAGTACTTC. The chain links TRBV6-1 to TRBJ2-5; TRBD2 is a possible D gene (7 bases). V shed 8 bases and J shed 5 bases, with 18 bases lying between them. The CDR3 runs to 14 residues. Germline lookup yields CDR1 MNHNS and CDR2 SASEGT.

This chain links TRBV18 with TRBJ2-3; D possibly corresponds to TRBD1 (6 bases). Trimming stripped 3 bases from V and 0 bases from J, with 13 bases between. Per germline, CDR1 KGHSH and CDR2 LQKENI. This CDR3 comprises 16 residues. The CDR3 spells CASSPPGHRSTDTQYF. The DNA of the CDR3 is TGTGCCAGCTCACCCCCGGGACACAGAAGCACAGATACGCAGTATTTT. The variable domain in full, completed from reference TRBV18 and TRBJ2-3, reads NAGVMQNPRHLVRRRGQEARLRCSPMKGHSHVYWYRQLPEEGLKFMVYLQKENIIDESGMPKERFSAEFPKEGPSILRIQQVVRGDSAAYFCASSPPGHRSTDTQYFGPGTRLTVL.

This clone was seen a few times. This chain joins TRBV5-1 and TRBJ1-1; weak D call: TRBD1 (5 bases). The V gene lost 4 bases and the J gene lost 0 bases, with 10 bases spanning the gap. The CDR3 is 14 amino acids. Per the germline V gene, CDR1 is SGHRS and CDR2 is YFSETQ. The CDR3 region is CASSLDSLNTEAFF. The CDR3 coding sequence is TGCGCCAGCAGCCTAGACAGCCTGAACACTGAAGCTTTCTTT.

V and J are TRBV5-4 and TRBJ1-3; D is unclear. This CDR3 contains 14 residues. V was clipped by 0 bases and J by 4 bases, with 8 bases between them. The germline V gene encodes CDR1 SGHNT and CDR2 YYREEE (reference sequence). The CDR3 loop reads CASSLAEAGNTIYF. CDR3 nucleotide sequence: TGTGCCAGCAGCTTGGCCGAGGCCGGAAACACCATATATTTT.

This chain joins TRBV7-8 and TRBJ2-7, with D uncertain. Germline V gives CDR1 SGHVS, CDR2 FQNEAQ. The length of the CDR3 is 13 residues. Trimming took off 4 bases at V and 7 bases at J, with 14 bases between the two ends. In DNA form, the CDR3 reads TGTGCCAGCAGCTCCGACACATTACAGGAGCAGTACTTC. It translates to CASSSDTLQEQYF. The entire variable domain, with the rest obtained from reference TRBV7-8 and TRBJ2-7, is as follows: GAGVSQSPRYKVAKRGQDVALRCDPISGHVSLFWYQQALGQGPEFLTYFQNEAQLDKSGLPSDRFFAERPEGSVSTLKIQRTQQEDSAVYLCASSSDTLQEQYFGPGTRLTVT.

The V call is TRBV29-1, the J call TRBJ2-2; TRBD1 agrees at 8 bases. Losses at the gene ends were 7 bases for V and 4 bases for J; bases not matched to a gene: 5. This CDR3 comprises 13 residues. Germline-derived CDR1 and CDR2 are SQVTM and ANQGSEA. The CDR3 sequence is CSAGQGSTGELFF. For the CDR3, the DNA is TGCAGCGCAGGACAGGGAAGCACCGGGGAGCTGTTTTTT.

V and J are TRBV10-3 and TRBJ1-1; a possible D gene is TRBD1 (5 bases). V gave up 8 bases and J gave up 1 base, with 14 bases separating them. The CDR3 contains 14 residues. Germline V lookup: CDR1 ENHRY, CDR2 SYGVKD. CDR3 loop: CAISVDNTNTEAFF. CDR3 DNA: TGTGCCATCTCCGTGGACAACACGAACACTGAAGCTTTCTTT.

V is TRBV29-1 and J is TRBJ2-3; D possibly matches TRBD1 or TRBD2 (5 bases each). The CDR3 covers 13 residues. Trimming cost V 7 bases and J 4 bases, with 15 bases left between them. The V gene's germline CDR1 is SQVTM and CDR2 ANQGSEA. The CDR3 is CSARDPNPDTQYF. For the CDR3, the DNA is TGCAGCGCAAGGGACCCCAACCCAGATACGCAGTATTTT.

V and J are TRBV5-1 and TRBJ2-2; D unresolved. Germline assignment: CDR1 SGHRS and CDR2 YFSETQ. The CDR3 is made up of 17 amino acids. V was trimmed by 2 bases and J by 0 bases, leaving 14 bases between them. The CDR3 loop is CASSLQPPQANTGELFF. DNA for the CDR3: TGCGCCAGCAGCTTACAGCCCCCGCAGGCGAACACCGGGGAGCTGTTTTTT.

The J gene is TRBJ1-3, the V gene TRBV9; D unclear. This CDR3 is 15 amino acids long. V was clipped by 0 bases and J by 4 bases, with 11 bases between them. Germline CDR1 is SGDLS and CDR2 is YYNGEE. For the CDR3, the DNA is TGTGCCAGCAGCGTAGAAGGGATAGCGGGAAACACCATATATTTT. Amino acids: CASSVEGIAGNTIYF.

The sample holds one count of this clone. The V gene is TRBV7-2, the J gene TRBJ2-1; 7 nucleotides line up with TRBD1. Trimming removed 5 bases from V and 7 bases from J; junction bases left unmatched: 5. Germline V lookup: CDR1 SGHTA, CDR2 FQGNSA. This CDR3 spans 13 amino acids. The CDR3 DNA sequence: TGTGCCAGCAGCATTAGGGGGCGGAATGAGCAGTTCTTC. This codes for CASSIRGRNEQFF.

The CDR3: CASSPQGGRIPEAFF. The CDR3 nucleotides are TGTGCCAGTAGTCCGCAGGGGGGCCGAATCCCCGAAGCTTTCTTT. This chain connects TRBV19 to TRBJ1-1; 7 bases align to TRBD1. The V gene's germline CDR1 is LNHDA and CDR2 SQIVND (reference sequence). The CDR3 covers 15 residues. Trimming took 5 bases from V and 8 from J; bases not matched to a gene: 14.

The V and J genes are TRBV13 and TRBJ1-5; no clear D. This CDR3 is 13 amino acids long. Deletions cut 6 bases from V and 3 bases from J, with 9 bases between. Germline V gene data show CDR1 as PRHDT and CDR2 as FYEKMQ (reference sequence). As DNA, the CDR3 is TGTGCCAGCAGTGTAGACATCAATCAGCCCCAGCATTTT. Amino acid sequence: CASSVDINQPQHF.

V usage is TRBV28 and J usage is TRBJ2-1, with 16 bases identical to TRBD2. This CDR3 contains 18 residues. Germline V gene data show CDR1 as MDHEN and CDR2 as SYDVKM. V gave up 4 bases and J gave up 2 bases; unmatched junction bases: 5. The CDR3 region has the DNA TGTGCCAGCAGTTCCGGGACTAGCGGGGGGGACACCTACAATGAGCAGTTCTTC. Translated, it gives CASSSGTSGGDTYNEQFF.

This clone was observed a handful of times. The chain employs TRBV29-1 and TRBJ1-1, with TRBD1 matching 8 bases. This CDR3 is 13 amino acids long. The germline V gene encodes CDR1 SQVTM and CDR2 ANQGSEA. V shed 5 bases and J 4 bases; nucleotides not matched to a gene: 6. CDR3 in DNA: TGCAGCGTTAGTGACAGGGGAGGCACTGAAGCTTTCTTT. Its translation: CSVSDRGGTEAFF.

The V call is TRBV28, the J call TRBJ2-1; weak D call: TRBD1 (6 bases). Trimming took 5 bases from V and 7 from J, leaving 12 bases between them. This CDR3 comprises 13 residues. CDR1 and CDR2 (germline): MDHEN, SYDVKM. CDR3 amino acids: CASSPGQINEQFF. CDR3 in DNA: TGTGCCAGCAGTCCCGGACAGATAAATGAGCAGTTCTTC.

In this sample, this clone turned up once. The chain couples TRBV29-1 to TRBJ2-3, with 9 nucleotides matching TRBD1. Germline trimming cut 6 bases from V and 2 bases from J; bases unmatched to any gene: 3. Germline V gene lookup returns CDR1 SQVTM and CDR2 ANQGSEA. The length of the CDR3 is 13 residues. In nucleotides, the CDR3 is TGCAGCGTCGACAGGGGGGCCACAGATACGCAGTATTTT. Protein product: CSVDRGATDTQYF.

The chain recombines TRBV5-1 with TRBJ2-5, with 7 bases lining up with TRBD1. Germline CDR1 reads SGHRS; CDR2 reads YFSETQ. V was pared by 0 bases and J by 5 bases, with 7 bases of the junction left unmatched. This CDR3 contains 15 residues. The CDR3 DNA reads TGCGCCAGCAGCTTGGGGGACAGAAATGGGGAGACCCAGTACTTC. Its protein is CASSLGDRNGETQYF.

V is TRBV6-1 and J is TRBJ2-1; TRBD2 might be the D (7 bases). In germline, CDR1 is MNHNS, CDR2 SASEGT. CDR3 length: 17 amino acids. The V end was cut by 2 bases, the J end by 4 bases, with 18 bases between. The CDR3 loop is CASSEPVAGALYNEQFF. The CDR3 region has the DNA TGTGCCAGCAGTGAACCCGTGGCGGGGGCCCTGTACAATGAGCAGTTCTTC.

This chain connects TRBV7-3 to TRBJ2-2, with TRBD1 matching over 8 bases. This CDR3 has 18 residues. CDR1 and CDR2 (germline): SGHTA, FQGTGA. V gave up 5 bases and J gave up 0 bases; unmatched junction bases: 11. The CDR3: CASSRRAGGQANTGELFF. The CDR3 DNA is TGTGCCAGCAGCCGACGCGCCGGGGGACAGGCGAACACCGGGGAGCTGTTTTTT.

The chain has TRBV5-8 and TRBJ1-2; no reliable D call. The CDR3 is 11 amino acids. From germline, CDR1 is SGHTS and CDR2 YDEGEE. V was trimmed by 4 bases and J by 8 bases, leaving 9 bases between them. The CDR3 loop reads CASSPRIGYTF. CDR3 nucleotide sequence: TGTGCCAGCAGCCCCAGGATCGGCTACACCTTC.

The V gene is TRBV6-5, the J gene TRBJ2-1; D may correspond to TRBD1 or TRBD2 (6 bases each). The CDR3 is 15 amino acids. Germline CDR1 is MNHEY and CDR2 is SVGAGI. Trimming removed 4 bases at V and 7 bases at J, with 17 bases between. CDR3 sequence (DNA): TGTGCCAGCAGTTTCGTGGGGGGCATGGGTAATGAGCAGTTCTTC. Translation: CASSFVGGMGNEQFF.

To note about this clone: The same CDR3 is also encoded by other DNA sequences in this sample. This chain connects TRBV12-5 to TRBJ2-6, with D uncertain. Trimming took 2 bases from V and 1 from J, leaving 0 bases between them. The CDR3 sequence is 13 residues long. Germline-derived CDR1 and CDR2 are LGHNT and FRNRAP. The CDR3 spells CASGLSGANVLTF. DNA for the CDR3: TGTGCTAGTGGTTTGTCTGGGGCCAACGTCCTGACTTTC.